Below, 12 T cell receptor beta chains from the same sample are listed, as sequenced in a study of T-cell memory formation after mild COVID-19. TCRdb re-called the 5' RACE reads with MiXCR, one entry per CDR3 protein. The sample contains roughly 200,000 distinct CDR3 sequences, 16% of which appear only once. Sample: PBMCs or a T cell subset sorted from them (not recorded which). These receptors all come from an adult woman who had mild COVID-19 (a few samples of this study predate the infection). Cell type and time point are not known.

On this clonotype: At one end, the junction sequence differs from germline, possibly due to a read error. The genes are TRBV4-1 and TRBJ1-1; the D gene is possibly TRBD1 (5 bases). The CDR3 consists of 15 residues. CDR1 is MGHRA and CDR2 is YSYEKL in the germline V gene. CDR3 nucleotides: TGCGCCAGCAGCCAACAGACAGCGAGGTTCACTGAATCTTTCTTT. Encoded protein: CASSQQTARFTESFF.

The V gene is TRBV4-3, the J gene TRBJ2-7, with D maybe TRBD2 (6 bases). Between the trimmed V and J ends, which lost 4 bases and 2 bases, there was a span of 21 bases. The CDR3 totals 17 residues. CDR1 and CDR2 from the germline V gene are LGHNA and YSLEER. In DNA form, the CDR3 reads TGCGCCAGCAGCCGAACCCATGGGCTAGCGAGTACCTACGAGCAGTACTTC. Protein: CASSRTHGLASTYEQYF.

J is TRBJ1-5 and V is TRBV24-1, with no clear D. The V and J ends lost 12 bases and 0 bases respectively, with 11 bases between them. This CDR3 comprises 13 residues. The germline gives CDR1 KGHDR, CDR2 SFDVKD. The CDR3 sequence: CACQRDSNQPQHF. The CDR3 DNA sequence: TGTGCCTGCCAACGGGATAGCAATCAGCCCCAGCATTTT.

The rearrangement joins TRBV30 to TRBJ2-7, with D hard to call. CDR3 length: 12 amino acids. With 1 base removed from V and 3 bases from J, the gap between germline ends came to 7 bases. Germline values: CDR1 GTSNPN, CDR2 SVGIG (reference sequence). CDR3 sequence: CAWSAIHYEQYF. CDR3 in DNA: TGTGCCTGGAGTGCCATTCACTACGAGCAGTACTTC.

The V gene is TRBV7-3, the J gene TRBJ2-5, with D possibly matching TRBD2 (6 bases). The length of the CDR3 is 15 residues. V lost 5 bases and J lost 2, with 15 bases in between. CDR1 and CDR2 (germline): SGHTA, FQGTGA. DNA for the CDR3: TGTGCCAGCAGCCCCTCTTTGGGGGGTCAAGAGACCCAGTACTTC. This encodes CASSPSLGGQETQYF.

The rearrangement joins TRBV19 to TRBJ1-2, with TRBD1 matching over 8 bases. The J segment lost 4 bases and the V segment lost 3 bases, leaving 7 bases of the junction unmatched. CDR3 length: 15 residues. The germline gives CDR1 LNHDA, CDR2 SQIVND (reference sequence). CDR3 sequence (DNA): TGTGCCAGTAGTATCGGACAGGGAAGAGGCTATGGCTACACCTTC. It specifies CASSIGQGRGYGYTF.

This chain joins TRBV6-5 and TRBJ1-1; D gene ambiguous. This CDR3 has 15 residues. The germline gives CDR1 MNHEY, CDR2 SVGAGI. V shed 2 bases and J shed 3 bases, with 13 bases lying between them. The CDR3 region has the DNA TGTGCCAGCAGTTACGAGGCGGGTTTGGACACTGAAGCTTTCTTT. It codes for CASSYEAGLDTEAFF.

The rearrangement joins TRBV24-1 to TRBJ2-5; D call uncertain. Trimming took off 4 bases at V and 2 bases at J, with 7 bases between the two ends. Germline assignment: CDR1 KGHDR and CDR2 SFDVKD. This CDR3 region has 13 residues. The CDR3 sequence is CATSDQQQETQYF. CDR3 coding DNA: TGTGCCACCAGTGACCAGCAACAAGAGACCCAGTACTTC.

This chain links TRBV12-3 or TRBV12-4 with TRBJ2-2; D uncertain. Trimming removed 8 bases at V and 3 bases at J, with 16 bases between. There are 15 residues in the CDR3. CDR3 sequence: CASVSGLVDTGELFF. The CDR3 region has the DNA TGTGCCAGCGTAAGTGGGCTGGTCGACACCGGGGAGCTGTTTTTT.

This clonotype came up a few times. The chain employs TRBV20-1 and TRBJ2-1, with 10 bases fitting TRBD2. J gave up 0 bases and V 0 bases, and 11 bases lay outside the gene matches. The CDR3 sequence is 19 residues long. Germline loops: CDR1 DFQATT, CDR2 SNEGSKA (reference sequence). The CDR3 region is CSARDPGPSGGGSYNEQFF. The CDR3 DNA sequence: TGCAGTGCTAGAGATCCAGGTCCTAGCGGGGGTGGCTCCTACAATGAGCAGTTCTTC.

This chain uses TRBV5-1 with TRBJ2-1; the match to TRBD2 covers 7 bases. Germline V gene lookup returns CDR1 SGHRS and CDR2 YFSETQ. The V segment lost 0 bases and the J segment 10 bases; nucleotides outside the gene matches: 16. CDR3 length: 17 amino acids. The CDR3 region has the DNA TGCGCCAGCAGCTTGGGGGAAAGCGGACTAGAGGTTGGAGAGCAGTTCTTC. Protein: CASSLGESGLEVGEQFF.

This clonotype was recorded once. The chain carries TRBV3-1 and TRBJ1-5; maybe TRBD1 (5 bases). V lost 5 bases and J lost 10, with 15 bases in between. CDR3 length: 13 amino acids. Germline-derived CDR1 and CDR2 are LGHDT and YNNKEL (reference sequence). The CDR3 reads CASSNRGGEPQHF. In nucleotides, the CDR3 is TGTGCCAGCAGCAACCGGGGCGGAGAACCCCAGCATTTT.